This T cell receptor beta chain was obtained from a study of a mutant IDH1 vaccine in newly diagnosed glioma. Study summary: Weeks 1, 3, 5, 7, 11, 15, 19 and 23 were when patients received their eight vaccinations. Vaccination began 4-6 weeks post radiotherapy alone, or with temozolomide cycles. The sex distribution of treated patients was roughly 62% male and roughly 38% female, with a mean age of around 40 years.

As to time point: week 11, during vaccination. Doses of 300 ug of mutant IDH1 20-mer peptide were given with topical imiquimod. Astrocytomas that were new, WHO grade 3 or 4, IDH1-mutant and ATRX-lost were present in the donors. In the case of this clone: Its antigen is currently unknown.

Clones were read by immunoSEQ multiplex PCR, and TCRdb kept only the in-frame ones, dropping some. The profile shows about 35,000 clones, roughly 80% of them singletons. The sequence derives from a woman aged 25 to 45 with glioma. Some clones in this sample may be carry-over from other donors' samples. The sequences come from peripheral blood mononuclear cells (PBMCs), collected from a glioma patient whose treatment included an IDH1 peptide vaccine.

CDR3 sequence reads: CASSPPRAGSYEQYF. CDR3 nucleotides: TGTGCCAGCAGTCCCCCCCGGGCAGGATCCTACGAGCAGTACTTC. This chain joins TRBV28 and TRBJ2-7; D gene unclear. The CDR3 consists of 15 residues. Germline CDR1 and CDR2: MDHEN and SYDVKM. The V end was cut by 5 bases, the J end by 1 base, with 15 bases between. The variable domain in full, completed from reference TRBV28 and TRBJ2-7, reads DVKVTQSSRYLVKRTGEKVFLECVQDMDHENMFWYRQDPGLGLRLIYFSYDVKMKEKGDIPEGYSVSREKKERFSLILESASTNQTSMYLCASSPPRAGSYEQYFGPGTRLTVT.